The clone carrying this T cell receptor (beta chain) was observed a few times. Trimming left V 2 bases short and J 4 bases short, with 11 bases between. This CDR3 spans 14 amino acids. TCRdb re-derived calls from the 5' RACE reads in MiXCR, one entry per CDR3 protein. The table has some 190,000 distinct CDR3 sequences, 15% to 20% seen once. The source of the sample is a study of T-cell memory formation after mild COVID-19. This TCR was sampled from an adult woman who had mild COVID-19 (a few samples of this study predate the infection). Cell type and time point are not known. The chain joins TRBV12-3 or TRBV12-4 to TRBJ1-1; D ambiguous. Specimen: PBMCs or a T cell subset sorted from them (not recorded which). The DNA for the CDR3 is TGTGCCAGCAGTTTAAGCAGACGTGGCACTGAAGCTTTCTTT. This encodes CASSLSRRGTEAFF.